This T cell receptor beta chain was observed in a study of siplizumab effects on memory and regulatory T cells. Measured with immunoSEQ multiplex PCR; TCRdb has only the in-frame clones, and not every one. Of tens of thousands of clones in the sample, 93% are singletons; the top ten hold roughly 5.2%. Study results and limitations: Confirmation that proliferating Tregs from siplizumab cultures had suppressive function was not obtained.

Concerning this clone itself: Its antigen remains unidentified.

Germline values: CDR1 SGHDT, CDR2 YYEEEE. V gave up 6 bases and J gave up 0 bases, with 12 bases separating them. The CDR3 loop spans 14 amino acids. The sequenced sample was CD8+ T cells sorted from blood. This rearrangement joins TRBV5-6 to TRBJ1-2, with D unclear. This receptor was obtained from a human donor in good health. CDR3 residues: CASNLPFANYGYTF. Here the CDR3 DNA reads TGTGCCAGCAACCTCCCCTTCGCTAACTATGGCTACACCTTC.